These 7 T cell receptor beta chains were sequenced from one sample in a study of response to subunit inactivated influenza vaccine. TCRdb re-analysed the RT-PCR reads in MiXCR, keeping a single row per CDR3 protein. The sample has over 650,000 distinct CDR3 sequences; approximately 17% are singletons. The sequenced sample was PBMCs from blood, obtained 4 to 6 days after vaccination. Source of these receptors: a man in his fifties or sixties who received an inactivated influenza vaccine.

There are many counts of this clonotype. This chain connects TRBV12-3 or TRBV12-4 to TRBJ1-5; D might be TRBD1 (5 bases). This CDR3 region has 15 residues. Between the trimmed V and J ends, which lost 1 base and 2 bases, there was a span of 9 bases. CDR3: CASSLGGVGNQPQHF. The CDR3 coding sequence is TGTGCCAGCAGTTTAGGGGGCGTCGGCAATCAGCCCCAGCATTTT.

Only a few counts were recorded for this clonotype. V is TRBV6-1 and J is TRBJ2-7; 8 bases map to TRBD1. CDR1 is MNHNS and CDR2 is SASEGT in the germline V gene. This CDR3 has 15 residues. Trimming at V came to 5 bases and at J to 0 bases, leaving 6 bases not matched to a gene. The CDR3, as DNA: TGTGCCAGCAGTCCCGGACAGGGTCTCTCCTACGAGCAGTACTTC. The encoded protein is CASSPGQGLSYEQYF.

The chain couples TRBV7-9 to TRBJ2-1; TRBD2 aligns across 13 bases. V lost 4 bases to trimming and J lost 6 bases; unmatched junction nucleotides: 9. This CDR3 contains 17 residues. Germline V gene lookup returns CDR1 SEHNR and CDR2 FQNEAQ (reference sequence). CDR3 in DNA: TGTGCCAGCAGCTGGTTAATGACTAGCGGGAGGACCAATGAGCAGTTCTTC. Translating it yields CASSWLMTSGRTNEQFF.

This chain connects TRBV5-5 to TRBJ1-2, with TRBD1 identical over 8 bases. Trimming took 2 bases from V and 2 from J; bases not matched to a gene: 5. Germline V gene lookup returns CDR1 SGHKS and CDR2 YYEKEE (reference sequence). This CDR3 is 15 amino acids long. CDR3 protein: CASSFTDRANYGYTF. The DNA of the CDR3 is TGTGCCAGCAGCTTTACGGACAGGGCCAACTATGGCTACACCTTC.

This clonotype occurred a few times. The chain is built from TRBV5-1 and TRBJ2-1, with TRBD2 matching over 9 bases. Germline V CDR1 and CDR2: SGHRS, YFSETQ. Germline trimming cut 4 bases from V and 7 bases from J; bases unmatched to any gene: 6. This CDR3 is 14 amino acids long. In nucleotides, the CDR3 is TGCGCCAGCAGCAATAGCGGGAGCAGTAATGAGCAGTTCTTC. This sequence encodes CASSNSGSSNEQFF.

The rearrangement links TRBV20-1 to TRBJ2-4; TRBD2 agrees at 7 bases. The CDR3 length is 15 residues. Germline CDR1 reads DFQATT; CDR2 reads SNEGSKA (reference sequence). V lost 3 bases, J lost 1 base, and 6 bases stayed unmatched. This CDR3 is CSARVPGGAKNIQYF. In nucleotides, the CDR3 is TGCAGTGCTAGGGTGCCCGGGGGGGCCAAAAACATTCAGTACTTC.

The V call is TRBV4-1, the J call TRBJ2-1, with 7 bases lining up with TRBD2. This CDR3 is built from 17 residues. The J segment lost 4 bases and the V segment lost 3 bases, leaving 12 bases of the junction unmatched. Germline loops: CDR1 MGHRA, CDR2 YSYEKL. The chain's CDR3 is CASSQGGNRLAYNEQFF. DNA for the CDR3: TGCGCCAGCAGCCAGGGAGGAAACCGACTAGCATACAATGAGCAGTTCTTC.